One sample yielded the 8 T cell receptor beta chains listed below, sequenced in a study of beta chain features in type 1 diabetes. General study points: Patients with Type 1 diabetes showed moderately but significantly shorter TCRB CDR3s in all four CD4+ subsets.

Of the isolated RNA, all was reverse transcribed, and so the sequenced material was expressed TCRB transcripts. Only in-frame clones appear in the TCRdb table, and some are missing; sequencing was by immunoSEQ multiplex PCR. The repertoire includes about 650,000 clones, under 15% of them detected once, and more than 0.1% sits in the top ten. These receptors' antigens are unknown. The specimen sequenced was naive CD4+ T cells from blood. The receptors originated from a young man with type 1 diabetes.

This clone came up a few times. The CDR3 sequence is CASSQDLRTYYSYEQYF. The CDR3 DNA follows: TGCGCCAGCAGCCAAGATCTTCGGACATATTACTCCTACGAGCAGTACTTC. The J gene is TRBJ2-7, the V gene TRBV4-3, with TRBD1 as a possible D gene (5 bases). V lost 0 bases and J lost 0, with 15 bases in between. This CDR3 is built from 17 residues. Germline CDR1 LGHNA, CDR2 YSLEER.

The gene calls are TRBV5-1 and TRBJ1-4; no firm D call. This CDR3 has 14 amino acids. From germline, CDR1 is SGHRS and CDR2 YFSETQ. Between the trimmed V and J ends, which lost 2 bases and 0 bases, there was a span of 5 bases. The CDR3: CASSFDTTNEKLFF. DNA for the CDR3: TGCGCCAGCAGCTTTGACACAACTAATGAAAAACTGTTTTTT.

The V and J genes are TRBV27 and TRBJ2-2, with a weak D call TRBD1 (6 bases). This CDR3 spans 17 amino acids. Trimming shortened V by 2 bases and J by 2 bases, and 15 bases separated the two germline ends. Germline V gene sequence: CDR1 MNHEY, CDR2 SMNVEV (reference sequence). CDR3 residues: CASSLAWGTKNTGELFF. The CDR3 DNA is TGTGCCAGCAGTTTAGCTTGGGGGACAAAAAACACCGGGGAGCTGTTTTTT.

Notes on this clone: Other DNA variants within this sample encode the same CDR3. This chain connects TRBV5-1 to TRBJ2-6; D not certain. V was clipped by 0 bases and J by 4 bases, with 8 bases between them. This CDR3 spans 15 amino acids. From germline, CDR1 is SGHRS and CDR2 YFSETQ. CDR3 sequence: CASSLGDSGANVLTF. In DNA form, the CDR3 reads TGCGCCAGCAGCTTGGGGGATTCAGGGGCCAACGTCCTGACTTTC.

This clone was detected only a few times. The chain combines TRBV4-3 with TRBJ2-7; possibly TRBD1 for D (6 bases). V was pared by 0 bases and J by 6 bases, with 9 bases between. Germline values: CDR1 LGHNA, CDR2 YSLEER. The CDR3 runs 13 residues. The CDR3 loop reads CASSQDRGTEQYF. Written as DNA, the CDR3 is TGCGCCAGCAGCCAAGATAGGGGGACCGAGCAGTACTTC.

This clone was found a few times. The same CDR3 is also encoded by other DNA sequences in this sample. The CDR3: CASSIAVNTEAFF. The CDR3, as DNA: TGTGCCAGTAGTATAGCAGTGAACACTGAAGCTTTCTTT. The genes are TRBV19 and TRBJ1-1, with no clear D. The CDR3 totals 13 residues. Per germline, CDR1 LNHDA and CDR2 SQIVND (reference sequence). V lost 1 base and J 0 bases, leaving 3 bases between the germline ends. Based on the CDR3 plus reference TRBV19 and TRBJ1-1, the full variable domain is DGGITQSPKYLFRKEGQNVTLSCEQNLNHDAMYWYRQDPGQGLRLIYYSQIVNDFQKGDIAEGYSVSREKKESFPLTVTSAQKNPTAFYLCASSIAVNTEAFFGQGTRLTVV.

To note about this clone: This CDR3 is also generated by other DNA sequences in the sample. J is TRBJ2-5 and V is TRBV9; D gene unclear. Germline V gene lookup returns CDR1 SGDLS and CDR2 YYNGEE. V was cut by 0 bases and J by 2 bases, with 5 bases left in between. The CDR3 totals 13 residues. CDR3 DNA: TGTGCCAGCAGCGTAGGGGGACAAGAGACCCAGTACTTC. Encoded protein: CASSVGGQETQYF.

This clone was recorded a few times. This chain joins TRBV11-2 and TRBJ2-1, with 8 bases aligning to TRBD2. V lost 5 bases to trimming and J lost 4 bases; unmatched junction nucleotides: 1. The CDR3 is 13 amino acids. Germline V gene sequence: CDR1 SGHAT, CDR2 FQNNGV. The CDR3 reads CASSTSGYNEQFF. The CDR3 nucleotides are TGTGCCAGCAGCACTAGCGGTTACAATGAGCAGTTCTTC.